This TCR beta chain is from a study of blood T cell repertoires in COVID-19. Study information: Acute and convalescent COVID-19 samples came from the United States, Italy and Spain. T cells, B-cell-depleted T cells, or PBMCs supplied cDNA or gDNA.

Germline CDR1 is SEHNR and CDR2 is FQNEAQ (reference sequence). The J segment lost 5 bases and the V segment lost 5 bases, leaving 4 bases of the junction unmatched. CDR3 length equals 13 residues. In the source study's methods: By means of reference gene primer amplification, nucleated cell counts were estimated. Sequenced by immunoSEQ multiplex PCR; TCRdb stores in-frame clones only, minus some. V and J calls and clone size are copied from that table; D and trimming were computed from the DNA. The sample shows about 78,000 clones, approximately 89% of them seen only once. This TCR was recovered from a man aged 45-60 years with active or convalescent COVID-19. V usage is TRBV7-9 and J usage is TRBJ2-5, with 8 bases aligning to TRBD2. The sequenced material came from peripheral blood. CDR3 amino acids: CASSPRGAETQYF. The CDR3 DNA sequence: TGTGCCAGCAGCCCGCGGGGGGCCGAGACCCAGTACTTC. The variable domain in full, completed from reference TRBV7-9 and TRBJ2-5, reads DTGVSQNPRHKITKRGQNVTFRCDPISEHNRLYWYRQTLGQGPEFLTYFQNEAQLEKSRLLSDRFSAERPKGSFSTLEIQRTEQGDSAMYLCASSPRGAETQYFGPGTRLLVL.